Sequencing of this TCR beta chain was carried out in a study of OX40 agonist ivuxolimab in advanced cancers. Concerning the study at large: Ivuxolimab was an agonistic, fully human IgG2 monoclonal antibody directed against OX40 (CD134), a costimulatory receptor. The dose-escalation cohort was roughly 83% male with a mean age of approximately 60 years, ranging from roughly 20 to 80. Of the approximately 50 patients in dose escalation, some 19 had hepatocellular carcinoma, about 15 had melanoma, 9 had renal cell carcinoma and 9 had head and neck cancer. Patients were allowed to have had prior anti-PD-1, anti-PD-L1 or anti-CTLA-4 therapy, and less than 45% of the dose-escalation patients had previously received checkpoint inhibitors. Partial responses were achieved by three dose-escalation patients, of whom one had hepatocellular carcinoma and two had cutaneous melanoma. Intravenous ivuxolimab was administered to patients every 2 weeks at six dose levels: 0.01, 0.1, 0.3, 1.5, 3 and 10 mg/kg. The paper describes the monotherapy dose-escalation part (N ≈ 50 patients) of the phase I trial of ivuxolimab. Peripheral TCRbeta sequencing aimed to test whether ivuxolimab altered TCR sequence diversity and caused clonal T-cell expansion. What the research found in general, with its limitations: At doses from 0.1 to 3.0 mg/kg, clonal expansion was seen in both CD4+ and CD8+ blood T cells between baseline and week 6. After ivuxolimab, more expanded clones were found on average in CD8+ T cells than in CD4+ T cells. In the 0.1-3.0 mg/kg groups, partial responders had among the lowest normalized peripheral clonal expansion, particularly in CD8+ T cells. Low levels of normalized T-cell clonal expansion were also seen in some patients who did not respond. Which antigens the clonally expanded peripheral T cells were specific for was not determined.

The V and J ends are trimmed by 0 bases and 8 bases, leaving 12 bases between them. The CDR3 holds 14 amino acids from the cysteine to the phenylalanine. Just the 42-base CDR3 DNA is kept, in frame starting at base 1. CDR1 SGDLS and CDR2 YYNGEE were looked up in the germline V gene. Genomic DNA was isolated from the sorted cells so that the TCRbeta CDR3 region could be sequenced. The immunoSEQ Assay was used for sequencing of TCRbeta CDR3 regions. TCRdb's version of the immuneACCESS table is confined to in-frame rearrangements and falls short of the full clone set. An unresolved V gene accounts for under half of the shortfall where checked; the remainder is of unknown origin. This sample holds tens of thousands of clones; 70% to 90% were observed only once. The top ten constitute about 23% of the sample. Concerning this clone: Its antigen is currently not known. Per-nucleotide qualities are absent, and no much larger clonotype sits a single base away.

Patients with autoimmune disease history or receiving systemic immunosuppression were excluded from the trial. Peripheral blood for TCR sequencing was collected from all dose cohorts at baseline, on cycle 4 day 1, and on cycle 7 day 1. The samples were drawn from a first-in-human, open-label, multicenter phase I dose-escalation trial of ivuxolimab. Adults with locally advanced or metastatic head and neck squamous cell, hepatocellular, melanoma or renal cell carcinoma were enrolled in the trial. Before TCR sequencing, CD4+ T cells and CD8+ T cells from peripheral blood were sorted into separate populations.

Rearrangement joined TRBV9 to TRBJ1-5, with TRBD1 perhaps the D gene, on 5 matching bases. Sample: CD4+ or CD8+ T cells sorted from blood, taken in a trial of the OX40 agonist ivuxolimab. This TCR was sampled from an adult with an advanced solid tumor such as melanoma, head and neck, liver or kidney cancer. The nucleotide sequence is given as TGTGCCAGCAGCGTAGGTGGGGGGGGAGAGCCCCAGCATTTT. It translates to CASSVGGGGEPQHF.